This T cell receptor beta chain was sequenced during a study of T cell repertoires in cytomegalovirus infection. About the study: The study used recently identified HLA-C-restricted and well-studied HLA-B-restricted CMV epitopes. Public TCR beta signatures marked donors with CMV infection and the matching HLA.

This clonotype was detected many times. The antigen remains undetermined. Study-level results: HLA-C-restricted, CMV-specific TCR beta clonotypes were dominant ex vivo. Accumulated public TCR beta family frequency recognized individuals carrying CMV together with the relevant HLA.

Per germline, CDR1 SGHTA and CDR2 FQGNSA. J lost 2 bases, V lost 9 bases, and 11 bases had no gene match. The CDR3 sequence is 15 residues long. TCRdb passed the reads through MiXCR, listing each CDR3 protein once. The repertoire holds hundreds of thousands of distinct CDR3 sequences, with roughly a third as singletons. The receptor was isolated from a human donor in good health (CMV status not recorded). Some clones in this sample may be carry-over from other donors' samples. The rearrangement links TRBV7-2 to TRBJ2-7, with TRBD2 matching 9 bases. Sequencing was performed on cultured PBMCs, taken from culture after CMV antigen stimulation. The CDR3 nucleotides read TGTGCCAGTCAAAATCCGGGACTAGCCCCCTACGAGCAGTACTTC. Protein product: CASQNPGLAPYEQYF.